This passage covers 6 T cell receptor beta chains from one sample sequenced in a study of CD8 T cells in Susac syndrome. RNA in amounts of roughly 0.5 to 1 ug was reverse transcribed with random hexamers. One entry per CDR3 protein results from TCRdb running MiXCR on the immunoSEQ multiplex PCR reads. The table shows around 150,000 distinct CDR3 sequences, with 85% to 95% occurring only once. Sequencing was done on a sample of CD8+ T cells from PBMCs. These TCRs come from a human donor with Susac syndrome.

The genes are TRBV5-1 and TRBJ2-3; D may be TRBD1 (6 bases). The CDR3 has 13 residues. V was trimmed by 7 bases and J by 5 bases, leaving 14 bases between them. CDR1 SGHRS and CDR2 YFSETQ come from the germline V gene. CDR3 coding DNA: TGCGCCAGCGGCCAAGCAGGGGTAGATACGCAGTATTTT. This sequence encodes CASGQAGVDTQYF. The whole variable domain, filled in from reference TRBV5-1 and TRBJ2-3, reads KAGVTQTPRYLIKTRGQQVTLSCSPISGHRSVSWYQQTPGQGLQFLFEYFSETQRNKGNFPGRFSGRQFSNSRSEMNVSTLELGDSALYLCASGQAGVDTQYFGPGTRLTVL.

This chain connects TRBV5-1 to TRBJ1-1, with D possibly being TRBD1 (5 bases). CDR3 length: 13 residues. The germline V and J ends were trimmed by 2 bases and 8 bases, with 13 bases remaining between them. CDR1 and CDR2 (germline): SGHRS, YFSETQ. CDR3 protein: CASSFGLRAEAFF. The CDR3, as DNA: TGCGCCAGCAGCTTCGGTCTCAGGGCCGAAGCTTTCTTT.

V and J are TRBV12-3 or TRBV12-4 and TRBJ2-7; a possible D gene is TRBD2 (6 bases). Trimming removed 5 bases at V and 1 base at J, with 12 bases between. The CDR3 runs 14 residues. CDR3 in DNA: TGTGCCAGCAGTCCTTTGGGGGGATCCTACGAGCAGTACTTC. As protein: CASSPLGGSYEQYF.

The rearrangement uses TRBV5-1 and TRBJ2-2; 13 nucleotides align to TRBD2. CDR1 and CDR2 (germline): SGHRS, YFSETQ. J gave up 2 bases and V 4 bases, and 8 bases lay outside the gene matches. CDR3 length: 18 amino acids. CDR3: CASSTGLAGTENTGELFF. The CDR3 bases are TGCGCCAGCAGCACGGGACTAGCGGGAACCGAAAACACCGGGGAGCTGTTTTTT.

The chain combines TRBV27 with TRBJ2-7; unclear D gene. This CDR3 region has 11 residues. Germline V gene lookup returns CDR1 MNHEY and CDR2 SMNVEV (reference sequence). V lost 3 bases to trimming and J lost 6 bases, with 6 bases between them. The chain's CDR3 is CASSFPPEQYF. For the CDR3, the DNA is TGTGCCAGCAGTTTCCCCCCCGAGCAGTACTTC.

CDR3 sequence (DNA): TGCGCCAGCAGTCTTTCGACTGGAAACCAAGAGACCCAGTACTTC. This sequence encodes CASSLSTGNQETQYF. This chain uses TRBV5-1 with TRBJ2-5; D is unclear. Germline V CDR1 and CDR2: SGHRS, YFSETQ. V was cut by 5 bases and J by 0 bases, with 14 bases left in between. The CDR3 covers 15 residues.